This T cell receptor (beta chain) comes out of a study of shared clonotypes between healthy human individuals. TCRdb's table, derived via immunoSEQ multiplex PCR, lists solely in-frame clones and lacks some. The top ten clones hold 0.4% to 0.55% of a sample with some 1,100,000 clones, 75% to 85% of them seen once. The ends were cut back, 2 bases at V and 3 bases at J, with 14 bases in the middle. This CDR3 comprises 16 residues. The germline V gene has CDR1 MDHEN and CDR2 SYDVKM. This clone occurred a few times. This chain joins TRBV28 and TRBJ1-5, with D tentatively TRBD1 (5 bases). This clonotype was sampled from a man aged 18 to 30 in good health. Some clones in this sample may be carry-over from other donors' samples. The sample was memory CD4+ T cells from PBMCs. The subset denotes: CD45RA-negative fraction. The CDR3 DNA is TGTGCCAGCAGTTTAAGTGAGGGACGAACCAATCAGCCCCAGCATTTT. It specifies CASSLSEGRTNQPQHF.